Shown below are 32 T cell receptor beta chains from a single sample sequenced in a study of T cells in tuberculosis. The protocol was immunoSEQ multiplex PCR, while the TCRdb copy is restricted to in-frame clones and leaves out a portion. The sample consists of more than 40,000 clones, roughly 94% of them appearing once. The sequenced sample was PBMCs. These receptor sequences come from a donor aged 10-35 years with latent tuberculosis or without tuberculosis infection. Some clones in this sample may be carry-over from other donors' samples.

The chain recombines TRBV4-2 with TRBJ1-4; D unresolved. CDR1 and CDR2 from the germline V gene are LGHNA and YNFKEQ. Between the trimmed V and J ends, which lost 0 bases and 7 bases, there was a span of 12 bases. CDR3 length: 15 amino acids. Here the CDR3 DNA reads TGTGCCAGCAGCCAAGAAGTGGGCCGGGGTGAAAAACTGTTTTTT. The encoded protein is CASSQEVGRGEKLFF.

This sequence joins TRBV30 and TRBJ1-3; 7 nucleotides agree with TRBD1. V was clipped by 2 bases and J by 0 bases; unmatched bases: 4. Germline CDR1 and CDR2: GTSNPN and SVGIG (reference sequence). CDR3 length: 15 residues. The CDR3 sequence is CAWSRTGNSGNTIYF. In DNA form, the CDR3 reads TGTGCCTGGAGTAGGACAGGAAACTCTGGAAACACCATATATTTT.

The chain has TRBV4-1 and TRBJ2-2, with TRBD2 identical over 14 bases. Germline-derived CDR1 and CDR2 are MGHRA and YSYEKL. The CDR3 runs 18 residues. The V and J ends lost 1 base and 7 bases, in that order; junction bases with no gene match: 8. CDR3 coding DNA: TGCGCCAGCAGCCAAGTTGGGACTAGCGGGAGTCTGGGCGGGGAGCTGTTTTTT. Translating it yields CASSQVGTSGSLGGELFF.

The CDR3: CASTPPSMVRGTDTQYF. The CDR3 DNA sequence: TGTGCCAGCACGCCCCCATCGATGGTGAGGGGCACAGATACGCAGTATTTT. This rearrangement joins TRBV28 to TRBJ2-3; tentative D call: TRBD2 (5 bases). Germline V gene data show CDR1 as MDHEN and CDR2 as SYDVKM. CDR3 length: 17 residues. V lost 7 bases and J 1 base, leaving 21 bases between the germline ends.

The chain carries TRBV18 and TRBJ2-7; 7 nucleotides align to TRBD1. The CDR3 is made up of 16 amino acids. With 3 bases clipped from V and 0 bases from J, the junction kept 8 bases outside the gene matches. Germline V gene data show CDR1 as KGHSH and CDR2 as LQKENI. The CDR3 protein is CASSPRPGQSSYEQYF. CDR3 sequence (DNA): TGTGCCAGCTCACCCCGGCCGGGACAGAGCTCCTACGAGCAGTACTTC.

This chain connects TRBV6-1 to TRBJ1-2; 8 bases fit TRBD1. The V gene end was trimmed by 5 bases and the J gene end by 4 bases; junction bases not matched to a gene: 6. CDR3 size: 14 residues. Germline values: CDR1 MNHNS, CDR2 SASEGT. The CDR3 is CASSNRGDVYGYTF. The DNA of the CDR3 is TGTGCCAGCAGTAACAGGGGGGATGTCTATGGCTACACCTTC.

The chain has TRBV7-2 and TRBJ2-2; no definite D call. Trimming removed 4 bases at V and 9 bases at J, with 21 bases between. This CDR3 spans 16 amino acids. The V gene's germline CDR1 is SGHTA and CDR2 FQGNSA. CDR3 sequence: CASSSLNSRVLRELFF. DNA for the CDR3: TGTGCCAGCAGCTCCCTCAACTCCCGGGTCCTTCGGGAGCTGTTTTTT. The full variable domain, in which reference TRBV7-2 and TRBJ2-2 provide the parts outside the CDR3, is GAGVSQSPSNKVTEKGKDVELRCDPISGHTALYWYRQSLGQGLEFLIYFQGNSAPDKSGLPSDRFSAERTGGSVSTLTIQRTQQEDSAVYLCASSSLNSRVLRELFFGEGSRLTVL.

This clone was seen a handful of times. V and J are TRBV6-5 and TRBJ2-7; 7 bases fit TRBD1. The CDR3 contains 14 residues. V lost 2 bases and J lost 0; bases outside the gene matches: 1. CDR1 MNHEY and CDR2 SVGAGI come from the germline V gene. CDR3 amino acids: CASSYGDSSYEQYF. Written as DNA, the CDR3 is TGTGCCAGCAGTTACGGGGACAGCTCCTACGAGCAGTACTTC.

The chain links TRBV14 to TRBJ1-1, with D uncertain. This CDR3 comprises 14 residues. CDR1 and CDR2 (germline): SGHDN, FVKESK. Trimming removed 0 bases at V and 7 bases at J, with 12 bases between. As DNA, the CDR3 is TGTGCCAGCAGCCAAGATCAAGAACAGCTTGAAGCTTTCTTT. This sequence encodes CASSQDQEQLEAFF.

The chain carries TRBV5-6 and TRBJ2-1; TRBD2 aligns across 7 bases. Trimming at V came to 4 bases and at J to 1 base, leaving 8 bases not matched to a gene. CDR1 SGHDT and CDR2 YYEEEE come from the germline V gene. This CDR3 region has 16 residues. The CDR3 DNA is TGTGCCAGCAGCCCGAAGGCTAGCGGTTCCTACAATGAGCAGTTCTTC. Translating it yields CASSPKASGSYNEQFF. Full variable domain (rest looked up from reference TRBV5-6 and TRBJ2-1): DAGVTQSPTHLIKTRGQQVTLRCSPKSGHDTVSWYQQALGQGPQFIFQYYEEEERQRGNFPDRFSGHQFPNYSSELNVNALLLGDSALYLCASSPKASGSYNEQFFGPGTRLTVL.

V usage is TRBV7-2 and J usage is TRBJ1-3; D unclear. V dropped 5 bases and J dropped 0 bases, with 11 bases sitting between them. The length of the CDR3 is 15 residues. The germline V gene encodes CDR1 SGHTA and CDR2 FQGNSA. CDR3: CASSKDTHSGNTIYF. The CDR3 region has the DNA TGTGCCAGCAGCAAAGACACCCACTCTGGAAACACCATATATTTT.

J is TRBJ2-2 and V is TRBV7-8, with TRBD2 matching 13 bases. This CDR3 is built from 16 residues. Germline V gene sequence: CDR1 SGHVS, CDR2 FQNEAQ. J was trimmed by 6 bases and V by 7 bases; bases with no gene match: 8. The CDR3 DNA reads as TGTGCCAGCAACTTTGGACTAGCGGGAGAGCCCGGGGAGCTGTTTTTT. It encodes CASNFGLAGEPGELFF.

The rearrangement joins TRBV6-1 to TRBJ2-3; a possible D gene is TRBD2 (6 bases). Trimming stripped 6 bases from V and 2 bases from J, with 15 bases between. Germline loops: CDR1 MNHNS, CDR2 SASEGT. This CDR3 comprises 15 residues. CDR3 nucleotide sequence: TGTGCCAGCAGACCGATAGCGGAAAACACAGATACGCAGTATTTT. The encoded protein is CASRPIAENTDTQYF.

The chain uses TRBV21-1 and TRBJ2-5; no DNA check was done on the table's D call, TRBD1. TRBV21-1 is flagged as a pseudogene. This CDR3 has 13 amino acids. The CDR3 coding sequence is TGTGCCAGCACACAACAGGGGATAGAGACCCAGTACTTC. Protein: CASTQQGIETQYF.

This CDR3 reads CASSQEARGPELQNYNEQFF. CDR3 nucleotide sequence: TGCGCCAGCAGCCAAGAGGCAAGGGGGCCAGAACTACAGAACTACAATGAGCAGTTCTTC. The chain links TRBV4-3 to TRBJ2-1; 7 bases agree with TRBD1. Trimming cost V 0 bases and J 3 bases; bases outside gene matches: 17. The germline CDR1 and CDR2 sequences are LGHNA and YSLEER. CDR3 length: 20 residues.

This sequence joins TRBV6-5 and TRBJ2-7, with D unclear. The germline V gene encodes CDR1 MNHEY and CDR2 SVGAGI. Trimming took 6 bases from V and 4 from J, leaving 16 bases between them. CDR3 size: 14 residues. CDR3 DNA: TGTGCCAGCAGCCACCAGGTGGTTCCGTACGAGCAGTACTTC. Residues: CASSHQVVPYEQYF.

This chain joins TRBV5-1 and TRBJ2-1; 10 bases are a match to TRBD2. From germline, CDR1 is SGHRS and CDR2 YFSETQ. V lost 3 bases to trimming and J lost 5 bases; unmatched junction nucleotides: 5. The CDR3 is 15 amino acids. The CDR3 sequence: CASSSRGTSDNEQFF. The CDR3 coding sequence is TGCGCCAGCAGCTCGAGAGGGACTAGCGACAATGAGCAGTTCTTC.

J is TRBJ1-2 and V is TRBV6-5, with TRBD1 matching over 10 bases. J was trimmed by 7 bases and V by 5 bases; bases with no gene match: 1. The CDR3 extends over 12 amino acids. The germline V gene encodes CDR1 MNHEY and CDR2 SVGAGI. The DNA of the CDR3 is TGTGCCAGCAGTGGGACAGGGGTTGGCTACACCTTC. This translates into CASSGTGVGYTF.

CDR3 residues: CASSSIITRENSLETQYF. The CDR3 DNA follows: TGTGCCAGCAGTTCAATAATAACCAGGGAAAATTCTCTAGAGACCCAGTACTTC. V and J are TRBV27 and TRBJ2-5, with D possibly TRBD1 on 5 matching bases. The CDR3 is 18 amino acids. V was pared by 4 bases and J by 4 bases, with 25 bases between. Germline V lookup: CDR1 MNHEY, CDR2 SMNVEV (reference sequence).

The table lists this clone with a count of one. This chain connects TRBV28 to TRBJ2-5, with 8 positions matching TRBD2. The CDR3 length is 19 residues. The V gene's germline CDR1 is MDHEN and CDR2 SYDVKM. J lost 1 base, V lost 4 bases, and 17 bases had no gene match. For the CDR3, the DNA is TGTGCCAGCAGTTCACATACTAGTCAGCGGGAGACGGTCCAAGAGACCCAGTACTTC. It codes for CASSSHTSQRETVQETQYF.

The chain joins TRBV27 to TRBJ2-7, with 7 positions matching TRBD1. In germline, CDR1 is MNHEY, CDR2 SMNVEV (reference sequence). Unmatched junction bases numbered 9, after V lost 2 bases and J lost 5 bases. This CDR3 contains 15 residues. For the CDR3, the DNA is TGTGCCAGCAGTTTAGGGGACAGTCGGCTTGACGAGCAGTACTTC. This translates into CASSLGDSRLDEQYF.

The chain is built from TRBV6-5 and TRBJ1-1; D perhaps matches TRBD1 (6 bases). Germline loops: CDR1 MNHEY, CDR2 SVGAGI. This CDR3 is 13 amino acids long. The V gene lost 4 bases and the J gene lost 1 base, with 7 bases spanning the gap. DNA for the CDR3: TGTGCCAGCAGTTTGGGACAGAACACTGAAGCTTTCTTT. Its translation: CASSLGQNTEAFF.

V gene TRBV11-1 combines with J gene TRBJ1-1; D is uncertain. In germline, CDR1 is SGHAT, CDR2 FQDESV (reference sequence). The CDR3 contains 15 residues. With 1 base removed from V and 1 base from J, the gap between germline ends came to 10 bases. The CDR3 DNA sequence: TGTGCCAGCAGCTTAGAGGACGGGAGGAACACTGAAGCTTTCTTT. Encoded protein: CASSLEDGRNTEAFF. The whole variable domain, filled in from reference TRBV11-1 and TRBJ1-1, reads EAEVAQSPRYKITEKSQAVAFWCDPISGHATLYWYRQILGQGPELLVQFQDESVVDDSQLPKDRFSAERLKGVDSTLKIQPAELGDSAMYLCASSLEDGRNTEAFFGQGTRLTVV.

This chain links TRBV27 with TRBJ2-5; TRBD1 matches 8 bases. The germline V gene encodes CDR1 MNHEY and CDR2 SMNVEV (reference sequence). The CDR3 is 15 residues long. The CDR3 sequence is CAISPRGRYPETQYF. CDR3 DNA sequence: TGTGCAATTTCTCCCAGGGGGCGCTATCCGGAGACCCAGTACTTC.

This rearrangement joins TRBV5-6 to TRBJ2-7; D remains unclear. CDR3 length equals 12 residues. The V gene lost 0 bases and the J gene lost 5 bases, with 6 bases spanning the gap. Per germline, CDR1 SGHDT and CDR2 YYEEEE. Written as DNA, the CDR3 is TGTGCCAGCAGCTTGGTAGGAGACGAGCAGTACTTC. This gives the protein CASSLVGDEQYF.

The chain links TRBV28 to TRBJ1-2; D perhaps matches TRBD1 (6 bases). This CDR3 has 12 residues. CDR1 is MDHEN, CDR2 SYDVKM, per germline. V was cut by 5 bases and J by 7 bases, with 11 bases left in between. CDR3 region: CASSLGALGYTF. In nucleotides, the CDR3 is TGTGCCAGCAGTCTGGGGGCGCTTGGCTACACCTTC.

A single count supports this clone. The rearrangement links TRBV27 to TRBJ1-2; TRBD1 matches 10 bases. The CDR3 extends over 15 amino acids. V lost 6 bases to trimming and J lost 8 bases; unmatched junction nucleotides: 12. Germline assignment: CDR1 MNHEY and CDR2 SMNVEV (reference sequence). The CDR3 reads CASSPSPGTGEGYTF. In nucleotides, the CDR3 is TGTGCCAGCAGCCCAAGCCCCGGGACAGGGGAGGGCTACACCTTC.

The chain combines TRBV9 with TRBJ1-1; D call uncertain. CDR1 and CDR2 (germline): SGDLS, YYNGEE. The CDR3 runs 13 residues. V dropped 3 bases and J dropped 0 bases, with 6 bases sitting between them. The CDR3 sequence: CASSANMNTEAFF. DNA of the CDR3: TGTGCCAGCAGCGCCAACATGAACACTGAAGCTTTCTTT.

V usage is TRBV5-6 and J usage is TRBJ1-2, with D tentatively TRBD1 (5 bases). The CDR3 length is 12 residues. The V end was cut by 4 bases, the J end by 5 bases, with 9 bases between. Germline V CDR1 and CDR2: SGHDT, YYEEEE. CDR3 amino acids: CASSATDYGYTF. The DNA of the CDR3 is TGTGCCAGCAGCGCGACAGATTATGGCTACACCTTC.

The rearrangement uses TRBV27 and TRBJ1-1; tentative D call: TRBD1 (6 bases). Germline-derived CDR1 and CDR2 are MNHEY and SMNVEV (reference sequence). The CDR3 sequence is 15 residues long. V was pared by 5 bases and J by 4 bases, with 17 bases between. DNA of the CDR3: TGTGCCAGCAGTGGGTTAACAGGGATATCCACTGAAGCTTTCTTT. Amino acid sequence: CASSGLTGISTEAFF.

V usage is TRBV6-6 and J usage is TRBJ1-4; no definite D call. The CDR3 totals 13 residues. Trimming took 2 bases from V and 5 from J, leaving 6 bases between them. Germline V gene data show CDR1 as MNHNY and CDR2 as SVGAGI (reference sequence). The CDR3 loop reads CASSYLVNEKLFF. CDR3 sequence (DNA): TGTGCCAGCAGTTACCTCGTCAATGAAAAACTGTTTTTT.

V is TRBV12-5 and J is TRBJ1-4, with 9 bases aligning to TRBD1. The V gene's germline CDR1 is LGHNT and CDR2 FRNRAP. The CDR3 consists of 13 residues. V lost 5 bases and J lost 8; bases outside the gene matches: 3. CDR3 bases: TGTGCTAGTGGTGGGACAGGGTGGGAAAAACTGTTTTTT. Translating it yields CASGGTGWEKLFF.